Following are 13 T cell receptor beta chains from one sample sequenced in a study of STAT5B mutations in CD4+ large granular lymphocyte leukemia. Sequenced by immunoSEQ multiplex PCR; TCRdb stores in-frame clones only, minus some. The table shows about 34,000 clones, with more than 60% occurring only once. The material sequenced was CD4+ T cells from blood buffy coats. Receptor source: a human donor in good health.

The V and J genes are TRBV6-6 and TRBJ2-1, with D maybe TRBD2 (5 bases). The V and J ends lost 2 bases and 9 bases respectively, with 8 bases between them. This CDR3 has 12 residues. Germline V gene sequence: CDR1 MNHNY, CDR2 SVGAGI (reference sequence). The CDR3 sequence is CASSYPGGEQFF. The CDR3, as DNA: TGTGCCAGCAGTTACCCAGGAGGTGAGCAGTTCTTC.

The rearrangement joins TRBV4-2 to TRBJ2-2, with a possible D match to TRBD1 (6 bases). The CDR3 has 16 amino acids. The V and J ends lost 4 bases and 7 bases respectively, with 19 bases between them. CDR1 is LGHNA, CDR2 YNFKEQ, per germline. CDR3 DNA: TGTGCCAGCAGCCCCCACAGGGAACTCATCAACGGGGAGCTGTTTTTT. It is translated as CASSPHRELINGELFF.

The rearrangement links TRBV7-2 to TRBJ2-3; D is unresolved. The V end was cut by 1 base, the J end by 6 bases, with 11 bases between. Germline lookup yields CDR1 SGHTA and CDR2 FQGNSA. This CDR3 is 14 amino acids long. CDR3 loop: CASSLELAADTQYF. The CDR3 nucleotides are TGTGCCAGCAGCTTAGAATTAGCAGCGGATACGCAGTATTTT.

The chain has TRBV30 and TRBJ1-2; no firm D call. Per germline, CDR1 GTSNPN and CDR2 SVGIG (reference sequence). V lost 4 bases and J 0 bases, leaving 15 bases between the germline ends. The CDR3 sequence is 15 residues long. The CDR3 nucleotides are TGTGCCTGGAAGGGAGAGGGTCTCGCTAACTATGGCTACACCTTC. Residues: CAWKGEGLANYGYTF.

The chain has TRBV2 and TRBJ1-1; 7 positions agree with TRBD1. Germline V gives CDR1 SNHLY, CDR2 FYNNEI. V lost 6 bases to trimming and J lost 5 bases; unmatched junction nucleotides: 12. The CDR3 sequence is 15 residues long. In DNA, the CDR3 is TGTGCCAGCAGCTCCACCAACAGGGGTGGTACTGAAGCTTTCTTT. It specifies CASSSTNRGGTEAFF.

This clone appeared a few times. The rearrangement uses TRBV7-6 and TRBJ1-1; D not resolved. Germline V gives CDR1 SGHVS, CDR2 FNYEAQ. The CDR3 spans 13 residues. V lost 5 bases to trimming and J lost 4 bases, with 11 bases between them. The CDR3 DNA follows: TGTGCCAGCAGCCCACCTTGGGGCACTGAAGCTTTCTTT. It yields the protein CASSPPWGTEAFF.

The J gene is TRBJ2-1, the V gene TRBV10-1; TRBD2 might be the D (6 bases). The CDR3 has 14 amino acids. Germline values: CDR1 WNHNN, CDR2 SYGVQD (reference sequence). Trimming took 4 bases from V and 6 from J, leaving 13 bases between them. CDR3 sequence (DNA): TGCGCCAGCAGTGGGTCCTTCGGGGGCAATGAGCAGTTCTTC. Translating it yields CASSGSFGGNEQFF.

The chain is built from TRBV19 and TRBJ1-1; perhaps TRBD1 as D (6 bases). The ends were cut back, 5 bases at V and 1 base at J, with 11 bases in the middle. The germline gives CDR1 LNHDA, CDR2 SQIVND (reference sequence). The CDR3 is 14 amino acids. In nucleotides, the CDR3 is TGTGCCAGTAGTGTACAGGGCAAGAACACTGAAGCTTTCTTT. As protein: CASSVQGKNTEAFF.

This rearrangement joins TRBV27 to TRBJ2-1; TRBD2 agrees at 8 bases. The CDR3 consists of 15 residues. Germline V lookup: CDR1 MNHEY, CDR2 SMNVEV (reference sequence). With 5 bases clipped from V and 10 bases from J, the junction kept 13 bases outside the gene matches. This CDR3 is CASSRGGPAIREQFF. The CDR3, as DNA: TGTGCCAGCAGTCGGGGGGGCCCAGCCATCCGGGAGCAGTTCTTC.

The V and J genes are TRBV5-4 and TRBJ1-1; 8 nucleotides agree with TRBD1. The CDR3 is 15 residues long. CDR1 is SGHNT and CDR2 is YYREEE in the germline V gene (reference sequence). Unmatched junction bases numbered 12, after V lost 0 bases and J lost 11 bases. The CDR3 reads CASSLAGRQGRNAFF. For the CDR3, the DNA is TGTGCCAGCAGCTTGGCGGGGAGACAGGGGAGGAATGCTTTCTTT. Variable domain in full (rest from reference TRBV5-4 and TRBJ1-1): ETGVTQSPTHLIKTRGQQVTLRCSSQSGHNTVSWYQQALGQGPQFIFQYYREEENGRGNFPPRFSGLQFPNYSSELNVNALELDDSALYLCASSLAGRQGRNAFFGQGTRLTVV.

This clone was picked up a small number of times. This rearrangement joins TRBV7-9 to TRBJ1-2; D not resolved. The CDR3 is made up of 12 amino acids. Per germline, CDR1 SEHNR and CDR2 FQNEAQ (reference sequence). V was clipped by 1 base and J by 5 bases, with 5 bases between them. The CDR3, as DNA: TGTGCCAGCAGCTTAGGAGAATATGGCTACACCTTC. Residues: CASSLGEYGYTF. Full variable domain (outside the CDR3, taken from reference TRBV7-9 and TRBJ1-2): DTGVSQNPRHKITKRGQNVTFRCDPISEHNRLYWYRQTLGQGPEFLTYFQNEAQLEKSRLLSDRFSAERPKGSFSTLEIQRTEQGDSAMYLCASSLGEYGYTFGSGTRLTVV.

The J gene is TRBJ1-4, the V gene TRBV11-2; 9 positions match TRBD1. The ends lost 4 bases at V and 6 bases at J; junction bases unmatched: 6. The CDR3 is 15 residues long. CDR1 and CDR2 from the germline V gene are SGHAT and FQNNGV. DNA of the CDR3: TGTGCCAGCAGCTGGGGACAGGGCGAGCATGAAAAACTGTTTTTT. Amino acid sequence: CASSWGQGEHEKLFF.

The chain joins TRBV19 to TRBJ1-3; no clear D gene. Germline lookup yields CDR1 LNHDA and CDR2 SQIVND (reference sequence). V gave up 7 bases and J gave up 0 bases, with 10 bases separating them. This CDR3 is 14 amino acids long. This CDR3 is CASISDRSGNTIYF. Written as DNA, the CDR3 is TGTGCCAGTATATCCGATCGCTCTGGAAACACCATATATTTT.